This TCR beta chain comes out of a study of blood T cell repertoires in COVID-19 (dated by TCRdb to the early 2020s). Turning to the overall study: Collaborator samples came from the United States, Italy and Spain and covered acute and convalescent phases of COVID-19. Sample metadata almost always included a de-identified subject ID, COVID-19 status, age in years and sex. The dataset comprised deeply sampled blood TCRbeta repertoires from subjects exposed to, actively infected with, or recovered from COVID-19. Where available, HLA class I and class II types were obtained from metadata supplied by the sample provider rather than from assay-based typing. The repertoires were made available in a free public database intended to serve as a resource for research on the immune response to SARS-CoV-2. The material from the prospective study consisted of cDNA or gDNA derived from T cells, B-cell-depleted T cells, or PBMCs. The samples were drawn from the first 160 participants of the ongoing ImmuneRACE study and from some 1,300 subjects provided by 6 global collaborators. What the study reported, not specific to this receptor: The quantity of clinical and demographic metadata differed by source and by participant and was supplied without curation.

The CDR3 spans 15 residues, from the cysteine through the phenylalanine. CDR3 DNA only is kept here, 45 bases in frame from base 1. V is shortened by 1 base, J by 7 bases, and the region joining them spans 11 bases. From a lookup of the germline V gene (reference sequence), CDR1 and CDR2 are SEHNR and FQNEAQ. Enrolling through a virtual design, the prospective study's participants ranged in age from roughly 18 to 95 years and lived across some 22 United States geographic areas. Cohort assignment in the prospective study relied on participant-reported clinical history from a screening survey and a study questionnaire. Recovered participants in ImmuneRACE Cohort 3 were defined by two consecutive negative NP/OP PCR tests, clearance by a healthcare professional, or resolution of symptoms. In the prospective study, mobile phlebotomists collected whole blood, serum and a nasopharyngeal or oropharyngeal swab from each participant. Prospective study participants could optionally give additional blood draws and questionnaires over an approximately 2-month period. Blood samples from the prospective study were shipped frozen or at room temperature prior to DNA extraction.

A word on this clone: No antigen is known for it. No quality values exist for individual bases; no much larger clone is one base distant.

TCRbeta CDR3 regions were amplified from genomic DNA by means of the immunoSEQ Assay, a bias-controlled multiplex PCR. Under the source paper's analysis protocol: The number of nucleated cells in each sample was estimated by amplification of reference gene primers within the assay. To quantify the absolute abundance of each unique TCRbeta CDR3 rearrangement, sequence reads were collapsed and filtered. For each sample, productive Simpson clonality was calculated by taking the square root of Simpson's diversity index across productive rearrangements. The clones in this table, taken by TCRdb from immuneACCESS, are in-frame only. Not every clone is retained; where verified, under half of the shortfall comes from an unresolved V gene, and the cause of the rest is unknown. Clone size and V and J calls were adopted from that table, with D and trimming inferred from the DNA. For this sample there are about 380,000 clones; about 88% appear just once. 2.5% to 3% of the sample is in the top ten clones.

The sequenced material came from PBMCs or T cells enriched from blood (not recorded which). The rearranged segments are TRBV7-9 and TRBJ1-6, with no confident D gene call. The clonotype originates from a woman between 25 and 40 years old who had recovered from COVID-19. The CDR3 protein: CASSLDPVVNSPLHF. The nucleotide sequence reads TGTGCCAGCAGCTTAGACCCTGTAGTGAATTCACCCCTCCACTTT.